The present TCR beta chain was sequenced within a study of T-cell memory formation after mild COVID-19. Study-level background: Clustering of TCRs was largely donor specific. Study outcomes and limitations: Among contracting clones, CD4+ were mainly CM/EM and CD8+ enriched in EMRA.

A single record per CDR3 protein comes from TCRdb applying MiXCR to the 5' RACE reads. The sample gives about 110,000 distinct CDR3 sequences, 18% of which show up once; roughly 6% is in the top ten. Germline V gene sequence: CDR1 LGHNA, CDR2 YSLEER. Trimming pared 0 bases from V and 9 bases from J, leaving 18 bases between. The CDR3 has 15 amino acids. With regard to this clonotype: Its antigen remains unidentified.

Sequencing was carried out using PBMCs or a T cell subset sorted from them (not recorded which). The TCR was taken from a man younger than 35 who had mild COVID-19 (a few samples of this study predate the infection). Cell type and time point are not known. The genes are TRBV4-3 and TRBJ2-7; the D call may be TRBD1 or TRBD2 (5 bases each). The CDR3 protein is CASSQDRQGELRQYF. Here the CDR3 DNA reads TGCGCCAGCAGCCAAGATCGGCAGGGAGAGCTACGGCAGTACTTC.